There are a few counts of the clone carrying this T cell receptor (beta chain). Its antigen is as yet unknown. In the PCR, 60 Vbeta and 13 Jbeta primers were used. Here immunoSEQ multiplex PCR was the method, and the copy in TCRdb shows in-frame clones only, minus some. The sample carries tens of thousands of clones, roughly 72% recorded once. The record originates from a study of cytomegalovirus exposure and HLA in healthy donors. Overall study: In an earlier analysis, 90 million to 120 million unique TCR beta sequences were found from some 180 million T cells. Findings and limits, study-wide: For TCR beta chains, V- and J-gene trimming was later linked to a missense DCLRE1C variant.

Germline V gene lookup returns CDR1 LGHNA and CDR2 YSLEER. The CDR3 length is 16 residues. J lost 6 bases, V lost 4 bases, and 11 bases had no gene match. Sequenced sample: PBMCs. This clonotype was obtained from a woman in her forties or fifties in good health and CMV-seropositive. The chain couples TRBV4-3 to TRBJ2-2; 7 nucleotides line up with TRBD2. CDR3: CASSRGWGGGAGELFF. In DNA form, the CDR3 reads TGCGCCAGCAGCCGGGGATGGGGTGGGGGGGCCGGGGAGCTGTTTTTT.